What follows describes a single T cell receptor (beta chain). No antigen is known for it. Trimming took 7 bases from V and 2 from J; bases not matched to a gene: 3. Germline CDR1 and CDR2: SGHRS and YFSETQ. This CDR3 spans 14 amino acids. The sample belongs to a study of blood T cells in healthy people across ages. Broader study findings: Per million T cells, TCR beta diversity dropped about linearly as age rose.

Primers used in a second PCR of roughly 6 to 11 cycles were a sample-barcoded 5' primer and a J-beta primer mix. Every cDNA molecule carried a tag from a template-switch adaptor bearing 12 random nucleotides. TCRdb called the 5' RACE reads again in MiXCR, with one record for every CDR3 protein. The sample records about 400,000 distinct CDR3 sequences, roughly half being singletons. Samples had at least 6.5 million PBMCs isolated from them. This TCR was recovered from a man between 60 and 75 years old in good health. The sequenced sample was blood. The chain recombines TRBV5-1 with TRBJ2-1; 10 bases line up with TRBD1. DNA for the CDR3: TGCGCCAGCCGGACAGGGGGACCCTACAATGAGCAGTTCTTC. It specifies CASRTGGPYNEQFF.